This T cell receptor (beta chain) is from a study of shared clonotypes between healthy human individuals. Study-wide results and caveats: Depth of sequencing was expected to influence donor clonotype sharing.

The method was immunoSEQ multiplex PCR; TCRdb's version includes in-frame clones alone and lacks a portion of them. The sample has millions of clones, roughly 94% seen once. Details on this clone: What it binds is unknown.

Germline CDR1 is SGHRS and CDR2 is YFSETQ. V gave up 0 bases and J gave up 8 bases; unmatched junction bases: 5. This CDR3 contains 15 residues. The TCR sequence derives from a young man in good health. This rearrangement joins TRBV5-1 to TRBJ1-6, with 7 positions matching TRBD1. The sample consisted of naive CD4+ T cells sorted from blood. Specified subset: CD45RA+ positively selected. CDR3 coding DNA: TGCGCCAGCAGCTTGGCGCCAGGGGGAGATTCACCCCTCCACTTT. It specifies CASSLAPGGDSPLHF.